The 24 T cell receptor beta chains below come from one sample, sequenced in a study of blood T cells in healthy people across ages (dated by TCRdb to the mid-2010s). The library was built by means of 5' RACE. A second about 7 to 11 cycle PCR used a sample-barcoded 5' primer and a J-beta primer mix. The raw public data were reprocessed by TCRdb itself: fastp quality trimming at Q25, MiXCR clonotype calling, in-frame beta chains only. Entries that share a CDR3 protein sequence are merged under the most common genes and DNA. Within this sample are approximately 1,700,000 distinct CDR3 sequences, with around 40% of them counted one time only. The ten largest clonotypes hold 20% to 25% of the sample. The sequencing sample was made of blood. These receptor sequences come from a human donor in good health.

This chain connects TRBV6-2 or TRBV6-3 to TRBJ2-1; 7 bases line up with TRBD1. V shed 3 bases and J 7 bases; nucleotides not matched to a gene: 9. The CDR3 totals 15 residues. The germline CDR1 and CDR2 sequences are MNHEY and SVGEGT. The CDR3 protein is CASSYRASRGNEQFF. In nucleotides, the CDR3 is TGTGCCAGCAGTTATCGGGCGTCCAGGGGGAATGAGCAGTTCTTC.

This clonotype was detected a few times. This chain connects TRBV20-1 to TRBJ2-7, with D possibly being TRBD1 (6 bases). V lost 1 base and J lost 0, with 10 bases in between. The germline V gene encodes CDR1 DFQATT and CDR2 SNEGSKA (reference sequence). The CDR3 is 14 residues long. The CDR3 sequence is CSARAGTSSYEQYF. CDR3 in DNA: TGCAGTGCTAGAGCCGGGACAAGCTCCTACGAGCAGTACTTC.

The chain has TRBV20-1 and TRBJ2-1; 11 bases are a match to TRBD2. This CDR3 region has 15 residues. Germline values: CDR1 DFQATT, CDR2 SNEGSKA (reference sequence). The V and J ends lost 3 bases and 6 bases, in that order; junction bases with no gene match: 7. CDR3 DNA: TGCAGTGCTAGTGATGTAGCGGGGGGGGTCAATGAGCAGTTCTTC. As protein: CSASDVAGGVNEQFF.

The sample holds a few counts of this clonotype. J is TRBJ1-1 and V is TRBV7-2; 7 bases map to TRBD1. V lost 3 bases and J lost 0; bases outside the gene matches: 4. CDR3 length: 15 residues. CDR1 is SGHTA and CDR2 is FQGNSA in the germline V gene. CDR3 coding DNA: TGTGCCAGCAGCTTCCAGGGGGGAATGAACACTGAAGCTTTCTTT. It codes for CASSFQGGMNTEAFF.

This clonotype has just a few counts. The chain links TRBV7-2 to TRBJ1-2, with D possibly TRBD1 on 6 matching bases. The CDR3 spans 13 residues. CDR1 is SGHTA, CDR2 FQGNSA, per germline. V was pared by 5 bases and J by 6 bases, with 13 bases between. As DNA, the CDR3 is TGTGCCAGCAGCCTCGGACAGACGAATGGCTACACCTTC. It translates to CASSLGQTNGYTF.

V gene TRBV5-5 combines with J gene TRBJ2-7, with 8 positions matching TRBD2. In germline, CDR1 is SGHKS, CDR2 YYEKEE (reference sequence). V shed 2 bases and J 3 bases; nucleotides not matched to a gene: 7. The CDR3 has 15 amino acids. CDR3 protein: CASSLVLADFYEQYF. The CDR3 bases are TGTGCCAGCAGCTTAGTACTAGCGGACTTCTACGAGCAGTACTTC.

CDR3 in DNA: TGCAGTGCCCTCAGGGGGACCAATCAGCCCCAGTATTTT. Translation gives CSALRGTNQPQYF. This chain joins TRBV20-1 and TRBJ1-5; 7 nucleotides align to TRBD1. The J call is doubtful: the DNA matches TRBJ2-3 better. In germline, CDR1 is DFQATT, CDR2 SNEGSKA (reference sequence). This CDR3 has 13 amino acids.

This chain uses TRBV28 with TRBJ1-5, with D maybe TRBD1 (5 bases). In germline, CDR1 is MDHEN, CDR2 SYDVKM. The CDR3 sequence is 17 residues long. V lost 6 bases and J 0 bases, leaving 18 bases between the germline ends. The CDR3 loop is CASRGLVGSISNQPQHF. For the CDR3, the DNA is TGTGCCAGCAGGGGACTCGTAGGCTCCATTAGCAATCAGCCCCAGCATTTT.

The gene calls are TRBV3-1 and TRBJ2-1; D unresolved. The CDR3 loop spans 14 amino acids. Germline V lookup: CDR1 LGHDT, CDR2 YNNKEL (reference sequence). The V end was cut by 1 base, the J end by 7 bases, with 11 bases between. The CDR3 sequence is CASSQALEPNEQFF. As DNA, the CDR3 is TGTGCCAGCAGCCAAGCCCTAGAGCCGAATGAGCAGTTCTTC.

This clonotype was counted only a few times. The J gene is TRBJ1-2, the V gene TRBV6-5, with D possibly matching TRBD1 (5 bases). The CDR3 is 16 residues long. The ends were cut back, 2 bases at V and 5 bases at J, with 18 bases in the middle. CDR1 is MNHEY and CDR2 is SVGAGI in the germline V gene. CDR3 DNA sequence: TGTGCCAGCAGTTACATCAGGGCAGGGATGACATATGGCTACACCTTC. Protein sequence: CASSYIRAGMTYGYTF.

The chain employs TRBV7-9 and TRBJ2-7, with TRBD2 as a possible D gene (5 bases). Per the germline V gene, CDR1 is SEHNR and CDR2 is FQNEAQ (reference sequence). V was cut by 0 bases and J by 0 bases, with 18 bases left in between. The CDR3 runs 18 residues. Written as DNA, the CDR3 is TGTGCCAGCAGCTTAGCGCTAAATCGGGGTTCCAGCTCCTACGAGCAGTACTTC. Protein product: CASSLALNRGSSSYEQYF.

There are a few counts of this clonotype. The J gene is TRBJ1-5, the V gene TRBV29-1; D possibly corresponds to TRBD1 (5 bases). The V and J ends lost 6 bases and 0 bases respectively, with 9 bases between them. Germline V gene data show CDR1 as SQVTM and CDR2 as ANQGSEA. The CDR3 covers 13 residues. The CDR3: CSVGGVSNQPQHF. The CDR3 region has the DNA TGCAGCGTGGGGGGGGTTAGCAATCAGCCCCAGCATTTT.

The table lists this clonotype with a few counts. The J gene is TRBJ1-6, the V gene TRBV4-3, with D perhaps matching TRBD1 (5 bases). CDR3 size: 16 residues. CDR1 and CDR2 from the germline V gene are LGHNA and YSLEER. Trimming removed 0 bases from V and 8 bases from J, with 14 bases in between. CDR3 nucleotides: TGCGCCAGCAGCCAAGAATTTGCGACAGCCGATTCACCCCTCCACTTT. Its protein product is CASSQEFATADSPLHF.

This clonotype was seen a handful of times. The DNA of the CDR3 is TGTGCCATCAGTGATTCCACAGGAGATACGCAGTATTTT. Its protein product is CAISDSTGDTQYF. The chain has TRBV10-3 and TRBJ2-3; maybe TRBD1 (5 bases). The CDR3 is 13 amino acids. In germline, CDR1 is ENHRY, CDR2 SYGVKD. Trimming left V 3 bases short and J 5 bases short, with 9 bases between.

The chain joins TRBV19 to TRBJ1-4; the D is unclear. The V end was cut by 11 bases, the J end by 7 bases, with 17 bases between. The CDR3 contains 13 residues. Per the germline V gene, CDR1 is LNHDA and CDR2 is SQIVND (reference sequence). As DNA, the CDR3 is TGTGCCGCAAATCGTGGGCGGGCTGAAAAACTGTTTTTT. Translation: CAANRGRAEKLFF.

This clonotype turned up a few times. One end of the junction fails to match germline, which may point to a read error. The chain joins TRBV4-3 to TRBJ2-6, with a tentative D call TRBD1 (5 bases). Germline CDR1 LGHNA, CDR2 YSLEER. The CDR3 is 15 residues long. The chain's CDR3 is CASSEGWAGANLLTF. The CDR3 DNA reads as TGCGCCAGCAGCGAAGGGTGGGCTGGGGCCAACCTCCTGACTTTC.

The chain is built from TRBV4-2 and TRBJ1-5, with D perhaps matching TRBD1 (5 bases). CDR3 length: 17 residues. V was trimmed by 3 bases and J by 0 bases, leaving 15 bases between them. From germline, CDR1 is LGHNA and CDR2 YNFKEQ. CDR3 nucleotide sequence: TGTGCCAGCAGCCAGGCCTACAGGTCCCGTAGCAATCAGCCCCAGCATTTT. It codes for CASSQAYRSRSNQPQHF.

A note on this clonotype: Compared with germline, one end of the junction differs, possibly owing to a read error. V gene TRBV29-1 combines with J gene TRBJ1-1; 8 bases align to TRBD1. Germline assignment: CDR1 SQVTM and CDR2 ANQGSEA. The CDR3 covers 13 residues. The DNA of the CDR3 is TGCAGCGCCGGACAGGGTGTAGAGACTGGAGCTTTCTTT. As protein: CSAGQGVETGAFF.

This sequence joins TRBV20-1 and TRBJ2-7; TRBD2 matches 8 bases. The V and J ends lost 3 bases and 0 bases, in that order; junction bases with no gene match: 7. The CDR3 extends over 15 amino acids. CDR1 DFQATT and CDR2 SNEGSKA come from the germline V gene (reference sequence). CDR3 sequence reads: CSASALAGSSYEQYF. CDR3 coding DNA: TGCAGTGCTAGTGCCTTAGCGGGATCCTCCTACGAGCAGTACTTC.

The genes are TRBV6-5 and TRBJ1-1, with D perhaps matching TRBD1 (5 bases). The ends were cut back, 5 bases at V and 7 bases at J, with 17 bases in the middle. The CDR3 contains 14 residues. Per germline, CDR1 MNHEY and CDR2 SVGAGI. CDR3 coding DNA: TGTGCCAGCAGTCGGAGGGGCCAACGTAATGAAGCTTTCTTT. Protein product: CASSRRGQRNEAFF.

The chain combines TRBV6-5 with TRBJ1-2; D may be TRBD1 (6 bases). CDR1 is MNHEY, CDR2 SVGAGI, per germline. Deletions cut 2 bases from V and 4 bases from J, with 8 bases between. There are 13 residues in the CDR3. The CDR3 loop is CASSYGGAYGYTF. In DNA form, the CDR3 reads TGTGCCAGCAGTTACGGGGGGGCCTATGGCTACACCTTC.

In this sample, this clonotype turned up a few times. V gene TRBV10-3 combines with J gene TRBJ2-3; unclear D gene. The CDR3 is 13 amino acids. V was clipped by 4 bases and J by 6 bases, with 11 bases between them. The germline CDR1 and CDR2 sequences are ENHRY and SYGVKD. Here the CDR3 reads CAISGRRGDTQYF. As DNA, the CDR3 is TGTGCCATCAGTGGCCGGCGTGGGGATACGCAGTATTTT.

The rearrangement links TRBV28 to TRBJ2-7, with D possibly TRBD1 on 5 matching bases. Trimming took 2 bases from V and 0 from J, leaving 11 bases between them. The V gene's germline CDR1 is MDHEN and CDR2 SYDVKM. The CDR3 has 15 amino acids. As DNA, the CDR3 is TGTGCCAGCAGTTTAGCGGACACCTACTCCTACGAGCAGTACTTC. Its protein is CASSLADTYSYEQYF.

V is TRBV4-2 and J is TRBJ1-1; unclear D gene. Between the trimmed V and J ends, which lost 0 bases and 3 bases, there was a span of 8 bases. This CDR3 has 14 amino acids. Germline V gene lookup returns CDR1 LGHNA and CDR2 YNFKEQ. The CDR3 DNA reads as TGTGCCAGCAGCCAAGAGGGTCCGCACACTGAAGCTTTCTTT. Its translation: CASSQEGPHTEAFF.